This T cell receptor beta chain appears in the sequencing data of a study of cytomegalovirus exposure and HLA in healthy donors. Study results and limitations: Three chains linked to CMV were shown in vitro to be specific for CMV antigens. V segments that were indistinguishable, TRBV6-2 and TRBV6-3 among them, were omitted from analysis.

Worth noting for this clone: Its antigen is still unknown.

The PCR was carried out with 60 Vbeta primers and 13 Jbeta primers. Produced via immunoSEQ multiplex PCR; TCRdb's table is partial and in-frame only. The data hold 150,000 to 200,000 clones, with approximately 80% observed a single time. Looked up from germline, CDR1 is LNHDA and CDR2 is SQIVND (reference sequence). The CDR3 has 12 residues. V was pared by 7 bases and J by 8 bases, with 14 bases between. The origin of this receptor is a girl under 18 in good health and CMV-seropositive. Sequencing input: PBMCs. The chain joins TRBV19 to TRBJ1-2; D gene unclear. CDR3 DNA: TGTGCCAGTACCGGCAGCTTGGGCGGCTACACCTTC. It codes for CASTGSLGGYTF.